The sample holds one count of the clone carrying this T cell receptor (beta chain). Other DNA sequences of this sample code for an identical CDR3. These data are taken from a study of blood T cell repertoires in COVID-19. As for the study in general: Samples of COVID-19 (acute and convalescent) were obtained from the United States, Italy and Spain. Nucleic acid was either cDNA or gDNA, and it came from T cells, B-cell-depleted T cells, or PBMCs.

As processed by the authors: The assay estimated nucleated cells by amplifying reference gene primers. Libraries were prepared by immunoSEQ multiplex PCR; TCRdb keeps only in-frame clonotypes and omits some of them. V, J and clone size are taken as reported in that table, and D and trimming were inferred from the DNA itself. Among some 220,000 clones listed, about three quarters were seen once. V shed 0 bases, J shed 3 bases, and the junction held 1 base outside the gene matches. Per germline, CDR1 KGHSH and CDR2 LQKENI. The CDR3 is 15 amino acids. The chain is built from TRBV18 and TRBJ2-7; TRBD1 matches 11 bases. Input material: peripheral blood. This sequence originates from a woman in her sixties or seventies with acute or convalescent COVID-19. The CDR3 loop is CASSPPGQGVYEQYF. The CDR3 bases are TGTGCCAGCTCACCACCGGGACAGGGGGTCTACGAGCAGTACTTC.